This is a list of T cell receptor beta chains from one sample in a study of blood T cell repertoires in COVID-19. Assay: immunoSEQ multiplex PCR; the TCRdb copy retains only in-frame clones and omits some. Seen here are approximately 68,000 clones, around nine tenths observed once, and the top ten hold roughly 2.5%. The sample taken for sequencing was peripheral blood. The receptor source for this set is a man aged 70-80 years with active or convalescent COVID-19. CDR3s include the opening cysteine and the closing phenylalanine or tryptophan. The D gene is left open where the match is weak. Rows give clone size only sometimes, using once, few, many, or a class for an expanded clone.

j_call d_call v_call clone_size cdr3_aa cdr3_nt
TRBJ1-1 - TRBV29-1 - CSGGSHGEAFF TGCAGTGGGGGGAGTCACGGGGAAGCTTTCTTT
TRBJ2-1 TRBD1 TRBV7-8 - CASSWDQGAEEQFF TGTGCCAGCAGTTGGGACCAGGGGGCCGAGGAGCAGTTCTTC
TRBJ2-1 - TRBV29-1 - CSVESRAGRSYNEQFF TGCAGCGTTGAAAGTAGGGCAGGGAGGTCCTACAATGAGCAGTTCTTC
TRBJ1-3 - TRBV6-5 - CASSQTGHPGNTIYF TGTGCCAGCAGTCAAACAGGTCACCCTGGAAACACCATATATTTT
TRBJ2-6 TRBD1 TRBV27 - CASSKRGRTGANVLTF TGTGCCAGCAGTAAAAGGGGGCGGACTGGGGCCAACGTCCTGACTTTC
TRBJ2-1 TRBD1 TRBV2 few CASSSNRGLRNEQFF TGTGCCAGCAGTTCTAACAGGGGGCTGAGGAATGAGCAGTTCTTC
TRBJ1-4 - TRBV6-5 - CASSKAGAFNEKLFF TGTGCCAGCAGTAAGGCGGGGGCCTTTAATGAAAAACTGTTTTTT
TRBJ1-4 - TRBV9 - CASSAGISEKLFF TGTGCCAGCAGCGCAGGGATTTCTGAAAAACTGTTTTTT
TRBJ1-4 - TRBV4-1 - CASSQTSRHNEKLFF TGCGCCAGCAGCCAAACTAGCAGGCATAATGAAAAACTGTTTTTT
TRBJ1-1 - TRBV6-6 - CASSLGRKAFF TGTGCCAGCAGTTTGGGCCGGAAAGCTTTCTTT
TRBJ2-4 TRBD2 TRBV29-1 - CSVEPSGKNIQYF TGCAGCGTTGAACCTAGCGGGAAAAACATTCAGTACTTC
TRBJ2-1 TRBD1 TRBV7-8 - CASSRDRQEQFF TGTGCCAGCAGCCGGGACAGACAAGAGCAGTTCTTC
TRBJ1-2 - TRBV30 - CAWRLGGSGGYTF TGTGCCTGGAGACTTGGGGGTAGCGGTGGCTACACCTTC
TRBJ2-7 - TRBV4-1 few CASSQGQTYEQYF TGCGCCAGCAGCCAAGGGCAGACCTACGAGCAGTACTTC
TRBJ2-3 - TRBV5-1 - CASSQGFTDTQYF TGCGCCAGCAGCCAGGGATTCACAGATACGCAGTATTTT
TRBJ2-1 - TRBV2 - CASGPDRNNEQFF TGTGCCAGCGGACCTGACAGAAACAATGAGCAGTTCTTC
TRBJ2-3 - TRBV5-1 - CASSEGVSTDTQYF TGCGCCAGCAGTGAGGGGGTTAGCACAGATACGCAGTATTTT
TRBJ1-3 - TRBV24-1 once CATSDPGGASGNTIYF TGTGCCACCAGTGACCCTGGAGGGGCGAGCGGAAACACCATATATTTT
TRBJ2-5 TRBD2 TRBV18 - CASSPPGGEQRPQYF TGTGCCAGCTCACCGCCGGGGGGGGAGCAGCGGCCCCAGTACTTC
TRBJ2-2 TRBD2 TRBV28 - CASSSAGAEGGGELFF TGTGCCAGCAGTTCAGCGGGAGCCGAGGGGGGCGGGGAGCTGTTTTTT
TRBJ2-5 TRBD1 TRBV6-2/TRBV6-3 once CASSWDRASETQYF TGTGCCAGCAGTTGGGACAGGGCCTCAGAGACCCAGTACTTC
TRBJ1-2 - TRBV5-1 - CASSSGGGPQYGYTF TGCGCCAGCAGCTCCGGGGGGGGGCCTCAATATGGCTACACCTTC
TRBJ1-2 TRBD1 TRBV5-6 - CASSPPQGAVIYGYTF TGTGCCAGCAGTCCACCCCAGGGGGCGGTTATCTATGGCTACACCTTC
TRBJ1-6 - TRBV4-1 - CASSEQGVGGHSPLHF TGCGCCAGCAGCGAACAGGGAGTCGGGGGGCATTCACCCCTCCACTTT
TRBJ2-5 TRBD2 TRBV3-1/TRBV3-2 - CASSHPLSGRQQETQYF TGTGCCAGCAGCCACCCCCTTAGCGGGAGACAGCAAGAGACCCAGTACTTC
TRBJ1-2 - TRBV5-1 - CASSLLRPREYGYTF TGCGCCAGCAGCTTGTTACGTCCGAGAGAATATGGCTACACCTTC
TRBJ2-5 TRBD1 TRBV19 - CASSMRGPGAEETQYF TGTGCCAGTAGTATGAGGGGGCCAGGGGCGGAAGAGACCCAGTACTTC
TRBJ1-4 TRBD1 TRBV4-1 - CASSATGGTNEKLFF TGCGCCAGCAGCGCGACAGGGGGAACTAATGAAAAACTGTTTTTT
TRBJ2-7 TRBD1 TRBV6-5 - CASSIGTGSGYEQYF TGTGCCAGCAGTATTGGGACAGGTAGCGGATACGAGCAGTACTTC
TRBJ2-1 - TRBV20-1 - CSATGLDEQFF TGCAGTGCTACAGGGTTGGATGAGCAGTTCTTC
TRBJ2-1 TRBD2 TRBV6-2/TRBV6-3 - CASRPSGRARGNEQFF TGTGCCAGCAGGCCTAGCGGGAGGGCCAGGGGAAATGAGCAGTTCTTC
TRBJ2-1 - TRBV18 few CASSLGRMNEQFF TGTGCCAGCTCACTCGGGAGAATGAATGAGCAGTTCTTC
TRBJ2-1 TRBD2 TRBV20-1 - CSASRAGYNEQFF TGCAGTGCTAGTAGAGCGGGGTACAATGAGCAGTTCTTC
TRBJ2-1 TRBD1 TRBV5-1 - CASSPYTGTGGNEQFF TGCGCCAGCAGCCCTTATACCGGGACAGGGGGCAATGAGCAGTTCTTC
TRBJ1-1 - TRBV7-8 - CASSFPYRDGTEAFF TGTGCCAGCAGCTTCCCCTACAGGGATGGAACTGAAGCTTTCTTT
TRBJ1-6 - TRBV18 - CASGTGSYSPLHF TGTGCCAGCGGTACAGGGAGTTATTCACCCCTCCACTTT
TRBJ2-1 TRBD1 TRBV19 few CASSILGQGWREQFF TGTGCCAGTAGTATTTTAGGACAGGGGTGGCGCGAGCAGTTCTTC
TRBJ1-6 - TRBV3-1/TRBV3-2 - CASSQDAGSSPLHF TGTGCCAGCAGCCAAGATGCGGGTAGCTCACCCCTCCACTTT
TRBJ2-3 - TRBV3-1/TRBV3-2 - CASSQGVSTQYF TGTGCCAGCAGCCAAGGTGTGAGTACGCAGTATTTT